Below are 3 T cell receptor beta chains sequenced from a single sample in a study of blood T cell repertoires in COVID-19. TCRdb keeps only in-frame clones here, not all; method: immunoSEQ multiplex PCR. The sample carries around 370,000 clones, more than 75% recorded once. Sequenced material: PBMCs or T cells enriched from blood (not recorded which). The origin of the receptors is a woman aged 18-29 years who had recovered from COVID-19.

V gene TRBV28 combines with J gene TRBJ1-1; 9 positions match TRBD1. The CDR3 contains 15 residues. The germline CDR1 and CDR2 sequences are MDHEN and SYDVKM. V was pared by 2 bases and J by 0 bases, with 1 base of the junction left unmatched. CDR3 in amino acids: CASSLGTGLNTEAFF. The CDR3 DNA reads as TGTGCCAGCAGTTTAGGGACAGGGTTGAACACTGAAGCTTTCTTT. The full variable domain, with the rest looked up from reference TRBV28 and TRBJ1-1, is DVKVTQSSRYLVKRTGEKVFLECVQDMDHENMFWYRQDPGLGLRLIYFSYDVKMKEKGDIPEGYSVSREKKERFSLILESASTNQTSMYLCASSLGTGLNTEAFFGQGTRLTVV.

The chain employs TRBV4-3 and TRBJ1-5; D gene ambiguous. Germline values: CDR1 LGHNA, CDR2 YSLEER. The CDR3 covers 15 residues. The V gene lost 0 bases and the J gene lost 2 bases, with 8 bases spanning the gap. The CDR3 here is CASSQDWQGNQPQHF. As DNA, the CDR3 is TGCGCCAGCAGCCAAGATTGGCAGGGCAATCAGCCCCAGCATTTT.

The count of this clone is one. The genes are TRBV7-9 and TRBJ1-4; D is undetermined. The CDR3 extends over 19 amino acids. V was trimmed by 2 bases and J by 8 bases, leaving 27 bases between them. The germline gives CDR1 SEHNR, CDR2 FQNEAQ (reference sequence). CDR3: CASSLSRGRRIQAKEKLFF. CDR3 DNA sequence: TGTGCCAGCAGCTTAAGTAGAGGGCGAAGGATTCAGGCAAAGGAAAAACTGTTTTTT.